This entry lists 22 T cell receptor beta chains sequenced from one sample in a study of Graves' ophthalmopathy and Graves' hyperthyroidism. CDR3 regions of TCR beta were amplified from RNA transcripts. The library came from an HTBI-primed first-round RT-PCR and a second-round multiplex PCR. Each CDR3 protein is one row after TCRdb ran MiXCR on the multiplex PCR reads. The repertoire holds about 57,000 distinct CDR3 sequences, with under 55% as singletons. Input material: peripheral blood. The receptors derive from an adult woman with Graves' ophthalmopathy.

This clonotype was observed once. The CDR3 spells CASSLAGVNTGELFF. The CDR3 DNA follows: TGTGCCAGCAGCTTGGCCGGGGTGAACACCGGGGAGCTGTTTTTT. The chain couples TRBV5-6 to TRBJ2-2; D possibly corresponds to TRBD2 (5 bases). Per germline, CDR1 SGHDT and CDR2 YYEEEE. V gave up 0 bases and J gave up 1 base, with 7 bases separating them. The CDR3 spans 15 residues.

This chain connects TRBV7-2 to TRBJ1-2, with TRBD1 identical over 10 bases. Germline V CDR1 and CDR2: SGHTA, FQGNSA. This CDR3 is 17 amino acids long. Trimming at V came to 2 bases and at J to 8 bases, leaving 14 bases not matched to a gene. The CDR3, as DNA: TGTGCCAGCAGCTTAACTAGCGGGACCGGGACAGGGGACGGCTACACCTTC. Amino acid sequence: CASSLTSGTGTGDGYTF. Together with reference TRBV7-2 and TRBJ1-2, the CDR3 gives the full variable domain: GAGVSQSPSNKVTEKGKDVELRCDPISGHTALYWYRQSLGQGLEFLIYFQGNSAPDKSGLPSDRFSAERTGGSVSTLTIQRTQQEDSAVYLCASSLTSGTGTGDGYTFGSGTRLTVV.

A word on this clonotype: Mismatch with germline at one junction end may stem from a read error. This chain uses TRBV9 with TRBJ2-2, with D perhaps TRBD2 (5 bases). CDR3 size: 12 residues. The germline gives CDR1 SGDLS, CDR2 YYNGEE. The DNA for the CDR3 is TGTGCCGGCAGCGTAGGGTCCGGGGAGCTGTTGTTT. Protein: CAGSVGSGELLF.

The chain has TRBV7-4 and TRBJ2-6; D might be TRBD1 (6 bases). CDR1 and CDR2 (germline): SGHVT, SQSDAQ. With 5 bases removed from V and 4 bases from J, the gap between germline ends came to 27 bases. The CDR3 extends over 20 amino acids. CDR3 nucleotide sequence: TGTGCCAGCAGCCGGAACGAATATACAGGGATAGTTGCCGGGGCCAACGTCCTGACTTTC. The encoded protein is CASSRNEYTGIVAGANVLTF.

This clonotype was picked up many times. V and J are TRBV7-2 and TRBJ1-3; possibly TRBD1 for D (6 bases). This CDR3 spans 16 amino acids. The germline CDR1 and CDR2 sequences are SGHTA and FQGNSA. Trimming removed 0 bases at V and 2 bases at J, with 11 bases between. CDR3 residues: CASSLAQAGAGNTIYF. The CDR3 nucleotides read TGTGCCAGCAGCTTAGCGCAAGCAGGGGCTGGAAACACCATATATTTT.

Worth noting for this clonotype: A read error may account for a junction end that differs from germline. The chain recombines TRBV20-1 with TRBJ1-4, with D hard to call. The CDR3 covers 15 residues. Germline loops: CDR1 DFQATT, CDR2 SNEGSKA (reference sequence). The CDR3 bases are TGCAGTGCTAGGTCTACTAGAGGCATCAATGAGAAACTGTTTTTT. It specifies CSARSTRGINEKLFF.

This clonotype showed up many times. The V gene is TRBV6-5, the J gene TRBJ1-1; D may be TRBD1 (5 bases). This CDR3 is built from 13 residues. Germline CDR1 reads MNHEY; CDR2 reads SVGAGI. V gave up 5 bases and J gave up 5 bases, with 12 bases separating them. The CDR3 DNA reads TGTGCCAGCAGTCAAGGGGTGATTACTGAAGCTTTCTTT. Protein sequence: CASSQGVITEAFF.

As to this clonotype: The CDR3 does not end in the conserved phenylalanine or tryptophan, so this is likely a read error. The DNA is left out, because the CDR3 cannot be placed on it with certainty; the CDR3 is given as TCRdb lists it. The V call is TRBV28, the J call TRBJ1-5. Germline CDR1 and CDR2: MDHEN and SYDVKM. Ends included, the CDR3 has 10 residues. This chain's CDR3 is CASGNQPQHI.

V usage is TRBV20-1 and J usage is TRBJ1-5; D gene ambiguous. This CDR3 comprises 11 residues. Germline-derived CDR1 and CDR2 are DFQATT and SNEGSKA (reference sequence). V was clipped by 1 base and J by 11 bases, with 9 bases between them. The CDR3 protein is CSARGPITQHF. The CDR3 nucleotides are TGCAGTGCTAGAGGTCCCATCACCCAGCATTTT.

The rearrangement links TRBV19 to TRBJ2-3; 8 nucleotides line up with TRBD1. Germline V gene lookup returns CDR1 LNHDA and CDR2 SQIVND (reference sequence). Trimming cost V 1 base and J 0 bases; bases outside gene matches: 9. CDR3 length equals 18 residues. In nucleotides, the CDR3 is TGTGCCAGTAGTATAGGACACCAGGGGGCCTCTAGCACAGATACGCAGTATTTT. Protein: CASSIGHQGASSTDTQYF.

The V call is TRBV10-3, the J call TRBJ2-7; weak D call: TRBD2 (6 bases). CDR3 length: 14 residues. Germline assignment: CDR1 ENHRY and CDR2 SYGVKD. The germline V and J ends were trimmed by 5 bases and 5 bases, with 16 bases remaining between them. This chain's CDR3 is CAISPGPGGDEQYF. The CDR3 coding sequence is TGTGCCATCAGTCCGGGACCCGGGGGTGACGAGCAGTACTTC.

V usage is TRBV5-6 and J usage is TRBJ2-1; a possible D gene is TRBD2 (6 bases). Trimming took 4 bases from V and 9 from J, leaving 14 bases between them. There are 13 residues in the CDR3. The germline V gene encodes CDR1 SGHDT and CDR2 YYEEEE. CDR3 region: CASSRGGLGEQFF. The DNA for the CDR3 is TGTGCCAGCAGCCGGGGAGGCTTGGGTGAGCAGTTCTTC.

This clonotype is deemed medium-sized. The chain employs TRBV24-1 and TRBJ2-3; 7 nucleotides agree with TRBD2. Germline CDR1 is KGHDR and CDR2 is SFDVKD. The V and J ends lost 4 bases and 4 bases, in that order; junction bases with no gene match: 13. This CDR3 is built from 17 residues. The CDR3 is CATSDSTSSLPPDTQYF. For the CDR3, the DNA is TGTGCCACCAGTGACTCGACTAGCTCACTTCCCCCAGATACGCAGTATTTT.

The chain couples TRBV10-1 to TRBJ2-7; the match to TRBD1 covers 7 bases. The germline V gene has CDR1 WNHNN and CDR2 SYGVQD (reference sequence). Unmatched junction bases numbered 3, after V lost 2 bases and J lost 2 bases. The CDR3 has 14 residues. The DNA for the CDR3 is TGCGCCAGCAGTGAGAAGACAGGGACCTACGAGCAGTACTTC. The encoded protein is CASSEKTGTYEQYF.

The chain combines TRBV20-1 with TRBJ2-5, with D tentatively TRBD2 (5 bases). Per germline, CDR1 DFQATT and CDR2 SNEGSKA (reference sequence). CDR3 length: 11 amino acids. The germline V and J ends were trimmed by 2 bases and 11 bases, with 12 bases remaining between them. CDR3 bases: TGCAGTGCTAGAAAGGGAGTGGAACAGTACTTC. Translating it yields CSARKGVEQYF.

This clonotype was counted at least ten times. This chain connects TRBV11-2 to TRBJ2-2; D ambiguous. The CDR3 has 14 amino acids. Between the trimmed V and J ends, which lost 0 bases and 8 bases, there was a span of 10 bases. CDR1 and CDR2 from the germline V gene are SGHAT and FQNNGV. The CDR3 sequence: CASSLDRGFGELFF. The CDR3 DNA follows: TGTGCCAGCAGCTTAGATCGCGGATTTGGGGAGCTGTTTTTT.

This clonotype was seen only once. CDR3 sequence (DNA): TGTGCCAGCAGCGTAGCAACCCGGGACAGCGCTAACTATGGCTACACCTTC. It codes for CASSVATRDSANYGYTF. The rearrangement joins TRBV9 to TRBJ1-2, with 7 bases matching TRBD1. With 0 bases clipped from V and 0 bases from J, the junction kept 8 bases outside the gene matches. Germline-derived CDR1 and CDR2 are SGDLS and YYNGEE. This CDR3 is built from 17 residues.

The gene calls are TRBV2 and TRBJ2-5; possibly TRBD2 for D (6 bases). The V end lost 6 bases, the J end lost 5 bases, and 13 bases lay between the germline ends. This CDR3 contains 13 residues. The germline gives CDR1 SNHLY, CDR2 FYNNEI. The CDR3, as DNA: TGTGCCAGCAGCCTCTTAGGGAGGGAGACCCAGTACTTC. Encoded protein: CASSLLGRETQYF.

V is TRBV18 and J is TRBJ1-4; D unresolved. V lost 3 bases and J 6 bases, leaving 5 bases between the germline ends. In germline, CDR1 is KGHSH, CDR2 LQKENI. This CDR3 has 12 residues. The CDR3 DNA follows: TGTGCCAGCTCACCGGATGATGAAAAACTGTTTTTT. It yields the protein CASSPDDEKLFF.

This clonotype was picked up many times. The chain carries TRBV4-1 and TRBJ2-7, with 8 positions matching TRBD1. This CDR3 spans 15 amino acids. Germline CDR1 is MGHRA and CDR2 is YSYEKL. Trimming took 4 bases from V and 4 from J; bases not matched to a gene: 9. CDR3 loop: CASSPPQGATYEQYF. CDR3 nucleotide sequence: TGCGCCAGCAGCCCCCCGCAGGGGGCGACTTACGAGCAGTACTTC.

This clonotype was detected ten times or more. This chain joins TRBV5-6 and TRBJ1-6, with D uncertain. This CDR3 contains 13 residues. Between the trimmed V and J ends, which lost 4 bases and 7 bases, there was a span of 9 bases. Germline values: CDR1 SGHDT, CDR2 YYEEEE. The CDR3 bases are TGTGCCAGCAGCGAGATCCTAAATTCACCCCTCCACTTT. Protein: CASSEILNSPLHF.

A remark on this clonotype: A read error may account for a junction end that differs from germline. The gene calls are TRBV15 and TRBJ1-4, with D maybe TRBD1 (5 bases). CDR1 is LNHNV, CDR2 YYDKDF, per germline (reference sequence). The CDR3 has 14 amino acids. CDR3 loop: CATKGGDWNEKLFF. CDR3 nucleotide sequence: TGTGCCACTAAAGGAGGGGACTGGAATGAAAAATTGTTCTTT.